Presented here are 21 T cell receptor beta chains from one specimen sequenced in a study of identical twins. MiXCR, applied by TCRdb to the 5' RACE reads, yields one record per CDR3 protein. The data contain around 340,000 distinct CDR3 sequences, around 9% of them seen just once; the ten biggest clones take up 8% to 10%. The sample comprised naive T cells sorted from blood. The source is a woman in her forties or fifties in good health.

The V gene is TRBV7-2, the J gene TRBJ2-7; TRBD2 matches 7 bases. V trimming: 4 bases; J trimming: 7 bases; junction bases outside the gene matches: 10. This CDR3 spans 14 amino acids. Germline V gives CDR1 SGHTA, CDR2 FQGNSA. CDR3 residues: CASSSRTRSWEQYF. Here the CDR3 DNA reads TGTGCCAGCAGCTCCCGGACTAGATCGTGGGAGCAGTACTTC.

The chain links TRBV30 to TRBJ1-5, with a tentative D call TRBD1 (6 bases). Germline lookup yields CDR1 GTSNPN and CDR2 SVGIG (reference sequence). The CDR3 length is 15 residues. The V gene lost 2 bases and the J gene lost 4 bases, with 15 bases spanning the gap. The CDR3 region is CAWSLGRGDNQPQHF. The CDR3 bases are TGTGCCTGGAGTCTCGGCAGGGGCGATAATCAGCCCCAGCATTTT.

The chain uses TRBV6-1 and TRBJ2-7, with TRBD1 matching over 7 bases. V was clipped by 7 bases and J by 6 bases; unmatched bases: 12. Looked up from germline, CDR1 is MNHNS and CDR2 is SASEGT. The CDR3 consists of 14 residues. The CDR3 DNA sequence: TGTGCCAGCAAGACAGGGTTTCCGAACTCCGAGCAGTACTTC. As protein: CASKTGFPNSEQYF.

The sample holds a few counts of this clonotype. The CDR3 DNA reads as TGCAGTGCTAGACCACGAAGGGCTGGTAATTCACCCCTCCACTTT. Translated: CSARPRRAGNSPLHF. V and J are TRBV20-1 and TRBJ1-6; D is unresolved. V gave up 2 bases and J gave up 6 bases, with 14 bases separating them. The germline gives CDR1 DFQATT, CDR2 SNEGSKA (reference sequence). This CDR3 has 15 amino acids.

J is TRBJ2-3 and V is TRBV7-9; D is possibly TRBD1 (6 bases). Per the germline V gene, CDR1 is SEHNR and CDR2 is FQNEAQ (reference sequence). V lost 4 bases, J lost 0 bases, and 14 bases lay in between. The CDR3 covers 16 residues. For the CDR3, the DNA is TGTGCCAGCAGCTCCCCGCGACAGGACAGCACAGATACGCAGTATTTT. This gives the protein CASSSPRQDSTDTQYF.

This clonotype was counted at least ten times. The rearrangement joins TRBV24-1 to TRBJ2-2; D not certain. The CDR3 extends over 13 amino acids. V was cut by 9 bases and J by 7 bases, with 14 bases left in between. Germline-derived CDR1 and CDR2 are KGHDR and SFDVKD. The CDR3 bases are TGTGCCACCGCCCCTGGGAAAGTCGGGGAGCTGTTTTTT. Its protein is CATAPGKVGELFF.

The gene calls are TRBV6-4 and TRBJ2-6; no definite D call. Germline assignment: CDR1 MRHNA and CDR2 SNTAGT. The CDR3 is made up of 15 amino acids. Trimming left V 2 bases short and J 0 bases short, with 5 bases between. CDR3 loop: CASSDRSSGANVLTF. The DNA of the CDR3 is TGTGCCAGCAGTGACAGATCCTCTGGGGCCAACGTCCTGACTTTC.

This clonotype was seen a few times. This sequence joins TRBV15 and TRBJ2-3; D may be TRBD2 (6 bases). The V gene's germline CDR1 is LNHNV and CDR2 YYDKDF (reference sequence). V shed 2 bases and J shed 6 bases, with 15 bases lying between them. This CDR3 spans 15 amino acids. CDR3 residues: CATSRRSGGGDTQYF. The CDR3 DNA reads TGTGCCACCAGCAGACGTAGCGGAGGAGGGGATACGCAGTATTTT.

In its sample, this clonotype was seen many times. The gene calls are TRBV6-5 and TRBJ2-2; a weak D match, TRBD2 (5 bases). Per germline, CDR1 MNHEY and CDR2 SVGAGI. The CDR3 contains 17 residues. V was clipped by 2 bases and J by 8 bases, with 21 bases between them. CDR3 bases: TGTGCCAGCAGTTACAGGCCCTGGGGAGAGACACCGGGGGAGCTGTTTTTT. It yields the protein CASSYRPWGETPGELFF.

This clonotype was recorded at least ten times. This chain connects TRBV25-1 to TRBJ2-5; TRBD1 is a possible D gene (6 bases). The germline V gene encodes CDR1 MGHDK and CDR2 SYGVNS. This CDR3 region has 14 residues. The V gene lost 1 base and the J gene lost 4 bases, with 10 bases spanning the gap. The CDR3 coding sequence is TGTGCCAGCAGTGAATGGGGGCAAGGAGAGACCCAGTACTTC. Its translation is CASSEWGQGETQYF.

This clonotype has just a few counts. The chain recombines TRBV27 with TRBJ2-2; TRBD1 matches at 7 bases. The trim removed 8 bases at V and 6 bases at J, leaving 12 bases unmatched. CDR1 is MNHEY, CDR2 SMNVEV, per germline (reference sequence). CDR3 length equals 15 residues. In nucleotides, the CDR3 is TGTGCCAGCTCCCTTTCGACAGGGTTCCCCGGGGAGCTGTTTTTT. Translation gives CASSLSTGFPGELFF.

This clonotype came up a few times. The CDR3 spells CASSEAGQSNQPQHF. Written as DNA, the CDR3 is TGTGCCAGCAGTGAAGCGGGGCAGAGCAATCAGCCCCAGCATTTT. The rearrangement joins TRBV2 to TRBJ1-5, with a weak D call TRBD1 (5 bases). CDR3 length equals 15 residues. V dropped 0 bases and J dropped 1 base, with 7 bases sitting between them. CDR1 SNHLY and CDR2 FYNNEI come from the germline V gene.

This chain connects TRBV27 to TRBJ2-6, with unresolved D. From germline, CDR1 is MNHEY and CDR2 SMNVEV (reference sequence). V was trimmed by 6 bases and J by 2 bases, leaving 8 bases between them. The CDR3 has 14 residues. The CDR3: CASSWVAGANVLTF. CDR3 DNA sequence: TGTGCCAGCAGCTGGGTAGCTGGGGCCAACGTCCTGACTTTC. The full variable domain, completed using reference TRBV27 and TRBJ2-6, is EAQVTQNPRYLITVTGKKLTVTCSQNMNHEYMSWYRQDPGLGLRQIYYSMNVEVTDKGDVPEGYKVSRKEKRNFPLILESPSPNQTSLYFCASSWVAGANVLTFGAGSRLTVL.

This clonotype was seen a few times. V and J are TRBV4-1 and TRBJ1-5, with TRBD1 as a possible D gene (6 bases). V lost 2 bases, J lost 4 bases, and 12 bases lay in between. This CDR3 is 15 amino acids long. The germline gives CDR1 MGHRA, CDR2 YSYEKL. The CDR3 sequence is CASSQTSTGNQPQHF. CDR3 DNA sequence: TGCGCCAGCAGCCAAACCTCTACAGGGAATCAGCCCCAGCATTTT.

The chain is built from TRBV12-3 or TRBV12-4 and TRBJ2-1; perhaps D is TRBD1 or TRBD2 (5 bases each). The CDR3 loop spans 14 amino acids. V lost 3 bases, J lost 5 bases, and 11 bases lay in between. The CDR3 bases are TGTGCCAGCAGTTTCGGGGCTAACAACAATGAGCAGTTCTTC. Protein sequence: CASSFGANNNEQFF.

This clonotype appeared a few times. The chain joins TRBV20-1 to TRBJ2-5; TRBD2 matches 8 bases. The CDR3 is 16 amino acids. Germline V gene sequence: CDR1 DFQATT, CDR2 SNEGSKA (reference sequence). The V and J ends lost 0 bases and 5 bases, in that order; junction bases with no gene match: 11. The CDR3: CSAREASGPRWETQYF. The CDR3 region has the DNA TGCAGTGCTAGAGAGGCTAGCGGGCCCCGGTGGGAGACCCAGTACTTC.

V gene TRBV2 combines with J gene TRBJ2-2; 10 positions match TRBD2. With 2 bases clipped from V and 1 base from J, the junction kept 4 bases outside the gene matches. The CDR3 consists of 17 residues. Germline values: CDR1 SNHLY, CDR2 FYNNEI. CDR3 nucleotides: TGTGCCAGCAGTGAATCTCTAGCGGGAGAGAACACCGGGGAGCTGTTTTTT. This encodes CASSESLAGENTGELFF.

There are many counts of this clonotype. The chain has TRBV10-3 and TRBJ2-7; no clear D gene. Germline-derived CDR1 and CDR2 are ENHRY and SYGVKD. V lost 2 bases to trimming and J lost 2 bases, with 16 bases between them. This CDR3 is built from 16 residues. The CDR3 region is CAISEMVVEAPYEQYF. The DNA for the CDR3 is TGTGCCATCAGTGAGATGGTTGTAGAAGCCCCCTACGAGCAGTACTTC.

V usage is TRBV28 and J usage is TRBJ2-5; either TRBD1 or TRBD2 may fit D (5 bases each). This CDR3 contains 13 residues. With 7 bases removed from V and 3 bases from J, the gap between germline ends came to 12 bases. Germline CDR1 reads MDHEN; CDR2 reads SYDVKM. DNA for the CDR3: TGTGCCAGCATCCCCGGGGCGGAAGAGACCCAGTACTTC. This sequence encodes CASIPGAEETQYF.

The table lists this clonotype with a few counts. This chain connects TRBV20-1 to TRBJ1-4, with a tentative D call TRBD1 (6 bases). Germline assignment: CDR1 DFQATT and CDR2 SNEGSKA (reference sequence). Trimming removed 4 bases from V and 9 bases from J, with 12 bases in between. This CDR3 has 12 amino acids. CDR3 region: CSATSGVQKLFF. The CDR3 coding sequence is TGCAGTGCTACTTCAGGGGTGCAAAAACTGTTTTTT.

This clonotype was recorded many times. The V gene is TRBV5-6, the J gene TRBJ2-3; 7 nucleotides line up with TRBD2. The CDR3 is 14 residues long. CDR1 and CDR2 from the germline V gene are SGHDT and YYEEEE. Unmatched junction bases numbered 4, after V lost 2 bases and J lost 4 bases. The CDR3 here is CASSFPSGSDTQYF. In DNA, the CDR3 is TGTGCCAGCAGCTTTCCTAGCGGTTCAGATACGCAGTATTTT.